This T cell receptor beta chain comes out of a study of blood T cell repertoires in COVID-19. At the level of the study: Acute and convalescent COVID-19 specimens originated in the United States, Italy and Spain. Nucleic acid was either cDNA or gDNA, and it came from T cells, B-cell-depleted T cells, or PBMCs.

Germline CDR1 reads KGHSH; CDR2 reads LQKENI. With V trimmed by 5 bases and J by 3 bases, 12 bases remained unmatched. The CDR3 has 16 amino acids. The data were produced by immunoSEQ multiplex PCR, yet TCRdb's version contains in-frame clones alone and is incomplete. This repertoire shows about 26,000 clones, roughly nine tenths found once; its top ten account for 6% to 9.5%. Sample: peripheral blood. The source of this sequence is a human donor in a cohort sampled during active COVID-19. The chain carries TRBV18 and TRBJ1-1; 7 bases are a match to TRBD1. The CDR3 nucleotides are TGTGCCAGCTCAGGCATTAAGGGACAGACTTACACTGAAGCTTTCTTT. Translation: CASSGIKGQTYTEAFF.